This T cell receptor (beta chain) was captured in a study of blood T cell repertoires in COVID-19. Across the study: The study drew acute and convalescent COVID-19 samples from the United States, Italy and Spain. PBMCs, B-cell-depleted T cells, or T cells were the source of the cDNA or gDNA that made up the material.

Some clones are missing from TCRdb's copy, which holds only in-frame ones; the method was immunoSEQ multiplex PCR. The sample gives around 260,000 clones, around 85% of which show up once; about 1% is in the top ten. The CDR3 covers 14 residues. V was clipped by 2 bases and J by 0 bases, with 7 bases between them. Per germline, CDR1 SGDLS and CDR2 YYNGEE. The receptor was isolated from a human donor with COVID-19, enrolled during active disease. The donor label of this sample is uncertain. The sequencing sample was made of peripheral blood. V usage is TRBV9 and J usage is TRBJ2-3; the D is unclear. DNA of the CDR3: TGTGCCAGCAGCGTTTCCCCGAGCACAGATACGCAGTATTTT. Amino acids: CASSVSPSTDTQYF.